This record concerns one TCR beta chain sequence. These data come from a study of blood T cell repertoires in COVID-19. Sequencing used immunoSEQ multiplex PCR; TCRdb keeps in-frame clones, though not all of them. The data contain nearly 70,000 clones, approximately 88% of them singletons. Trimming took off 0 bases at V and 3 bases at J, with 13 bases between the two ends. The CDR3 consists of 15 residues. The germline V gene has CDR1 SGHRS and CDR2 YFSETQ. The source is a woman in her 70s with acute or convalescent COVID-19. The sample was peripheral blood. The V and J genes are TRBV5-1 and TRBJ2-7; tentatively, D is TRBD1 (6 bases). CDR3 sequence: CASSLEPGDVYEQYF. In nucleotides, the CDR3 is TGCGCCAGCAGCTTGGAACCAGGGGATGTCTACGAGCAGTACTTC.